The T cell receptor (beta chain) under discussion was sequenced for a study of blood T cell repertoires in COVID-19. As for the study in general: Acute and convalescent COVID-19 specimens originated in the United States, Italy and Spain. Sources were T cells, B-cell-depleted T cells, or PBMCs; the material itself was cDNA or gDNA.

Original methodology: Estimated nucleated cell counts came from reference gene primer amplification. TCRdb keeps only in-frame clones here, not all; method: immunoSEQ multiplex PCR. Clonal size and the V and J genes are those of that table, whereas D and trimming came from the DNA. The sample lists tens of thousands of clones; 87% were seen once. The clonotype was recovered from a man aged 45 to 65 with active COVID-19. Sequencing was carried out using peripheral blood.

The CDR3 sequence: CASSAGLNEKLFF. CDR3 coding DNA: TGTGCCAGCTCAGCAGGATTAAATGAAAAACTGTTTTTT. The chain couples TRBV18 to TRBJ1-4; the D is unclear. The V end was cut by 5 bases, the J end by 5 bases, with 9 bases between. This CDR3 region has 13 residues. Germline loops: CDR1 KGHSH, CDR2 LQKENI. Based on the CDR3 plus reference TRBV18 and TRBJ1-4, the full variable domain is NAGVMQNPRHLVRRRGQEARLRCSPMKGHSHVYWYRQLPEEGLKFMVYLQKENIIDESGMPKERFSAEFPKEGPSILRIQQVVRGDSAAYFCASSAGLNEKLFFGSGTQLSVL.